Detailed here is one T cell receptor beta chain. This clone was counted only a few times. It lacks a known antigen. No clone much larger than this one lies a single base away; base qualities are absent. These data originate in a study of metastatic and nonmetastatic thyroid tumors (dated by TCRdb to 2019 to 2021). Regarding the complete study: For patients with malignant and with benign thyroid disease, the researchers compared repertoires between peripheral blood samples and tumor or nodule tissue samples.

What the work shows at the level of the full study, not this receptor alone: In both blood and tumor samples, TCR beta diversity was reported to be significantly higher in malignant tumors than in benign nodules.

The receptor library was made with PCR. Sequencing instrument: Illumina HiSeq 4000. High-throughput sequencing was used to profile the TCR beta-chain CDR3 region of every patient. Per the source publication's procedure: The researchers built a classifier to tell apart papillary thyroid cancer patients with distant metastasis, based on CDR3 differences among clinicopathological groups. To measure repertoire diversity the researchers used the Shannon index, while the Morisita-Horn index served to gauge how similar the tumor and blood repertoires were. TCRdb trimmed the raw reads at Q25, called clones with MiXCR and kept productive beta chains. None of the V and J calls come from the authors' own analysis; TCRdb made them. The sample includes 20,000 to 30,000 clones, with roughly 21% observed a single time. The top ten constitute roughly 13% of the sample. V trim: 9 bases; J trim: 8 bases; unmatched bases: 7. Per the germline V gene, MDHEN is the CDR1 and SYDVKM is the CDR2. The CDR3 runs 13 residues from the cysteine to the phenylalanine. Only the CDR3 portion is preserved as DNA: 39 bases, with reading frame beginning at the first base.

No treatment had been received by any patient before thyroid surgery. Using T-cell receptor beta sequencing, the study looked back at clinical samples from patients collected from about 2011 to 2018. The chain joins TRBV28 to TRBJ2-1; 10 central bases correspond to TRBD1. This TCR was recovered from a male donor with papillary thyroid cancer or a benign thyroid nodule (not recorded which). Some clones in this sample may be carry-over from other donors' samples. Sequenced input: blood. The nucleotides are TGTGCCAGTACCGGGACAGGGGTCCATGAGCAGTTCTTC. Its protein reads: CASTGTGVHEQFF. The CDR3, completed at both ends by the reference TRBV28 and TRBJ2-1 genes, gives the full variable domain DVKVTQSSRYLVKRTGEKVFLECVQDMDHENMFWYRQDPGLGLRLIYFSYDVKMKEKGDIPEGYSVSREKKERFSLILESASTNQTSMYLCASTGTGVHEQFFGPGTRLTVL.